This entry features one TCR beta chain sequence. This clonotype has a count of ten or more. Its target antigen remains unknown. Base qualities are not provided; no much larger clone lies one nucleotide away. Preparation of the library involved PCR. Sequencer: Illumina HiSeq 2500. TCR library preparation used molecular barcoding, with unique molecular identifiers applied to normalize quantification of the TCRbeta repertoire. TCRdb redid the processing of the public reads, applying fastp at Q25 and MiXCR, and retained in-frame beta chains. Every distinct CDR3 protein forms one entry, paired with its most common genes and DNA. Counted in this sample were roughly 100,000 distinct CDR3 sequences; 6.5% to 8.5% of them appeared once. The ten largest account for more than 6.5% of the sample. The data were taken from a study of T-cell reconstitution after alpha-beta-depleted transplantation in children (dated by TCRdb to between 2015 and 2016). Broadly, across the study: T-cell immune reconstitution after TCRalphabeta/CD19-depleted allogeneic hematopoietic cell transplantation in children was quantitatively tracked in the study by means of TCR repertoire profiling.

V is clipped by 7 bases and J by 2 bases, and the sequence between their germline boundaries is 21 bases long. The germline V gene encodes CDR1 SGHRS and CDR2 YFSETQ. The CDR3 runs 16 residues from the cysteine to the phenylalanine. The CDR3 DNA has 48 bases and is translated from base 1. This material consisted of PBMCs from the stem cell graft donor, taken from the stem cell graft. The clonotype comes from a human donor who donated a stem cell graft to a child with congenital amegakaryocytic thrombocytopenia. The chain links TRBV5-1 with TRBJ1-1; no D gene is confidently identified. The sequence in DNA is TGCGCCAGCCGCCAGTGGAGGGTAAGGAACAACACTGAAGCTTTCTTT. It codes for CASRQWRVRNNTEAFF.